This T cell receptor beta chain was observed in a study of CD8 T cells in ankylosing spondylitis. This clonotype was counted between two and nine times. TCRdb processed the 5' RACE reads anew with MiXCR; each CDR3 protein has one entry. Of approximately 100,000 distinct CDR3 sequences listed, 24% are singletons. The source material was synovial fluid, either unsorted or a sorted T cell fraction (not recorded which). The sequence came from a male donor with ankylosing spondylitis.

CDR3 residues: CASSLRGKFEAFF. The CDR3 bases are TGTGCCAGCAGCTTACGGGGAAAGTTTGAAGCTTTCTTT. V gene TRBV7-2 combines with J gene TRBJ1-1; D remains ambiguous. This CDR3 comprises 13 residues. CDR1 and CDR2 from the germline V gene are SGHTA and FQGNSA. Trimming pared 2 bases from V and 7 bases from J, leaving 11 bases between.